The following is a TCR beta chain sequence with its context. The sample comes from a study of early T cells in non-severe SARS-CoV-2 infection. The protocol attached unique molecular identifiers to individual cDNA molecules. MiXCR, applied by TCRdb to the 5' RACE reads, yields one record per CDR3 protein. This table has roughly 56,000 distinct CDR3 sequences, more than 12% appearing once. CDR3 length: 13 residues. Deletions cut 9 bases from V and 3 bases from J, with 11 bases between. Per the germline V gene, CDR1 is LGHNT and CDR2 is FRNRAP. The clonotype comes from an adult who was a healthcare worker with PCR-confirmed SARS-CoV-2 infection or an uninfected control (not recorded which). This sample comprised whole blood, obtained at baseline. The chain couples TRBV12-5 to TRBJ2-2, with D unclear. In DNA form, the CDR3 reads TGTGCTAGCGATCAGGCGGACACCGGGGAGCTGTTTTTT. Its translation is CASDQADTGELFF.